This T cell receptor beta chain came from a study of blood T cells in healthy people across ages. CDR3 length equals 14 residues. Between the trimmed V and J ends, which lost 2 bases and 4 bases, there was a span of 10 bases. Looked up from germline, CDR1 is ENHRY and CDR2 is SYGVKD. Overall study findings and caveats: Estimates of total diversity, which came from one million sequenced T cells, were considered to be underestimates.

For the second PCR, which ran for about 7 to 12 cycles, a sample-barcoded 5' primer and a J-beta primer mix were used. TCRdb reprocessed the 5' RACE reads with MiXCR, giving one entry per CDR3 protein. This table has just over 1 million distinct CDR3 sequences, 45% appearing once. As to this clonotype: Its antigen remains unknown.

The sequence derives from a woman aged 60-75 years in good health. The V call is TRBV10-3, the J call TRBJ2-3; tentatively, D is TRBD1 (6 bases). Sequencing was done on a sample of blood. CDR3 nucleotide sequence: TGTGCCATCAGTGAGGCAGGGGCTCCAGATACGCAGTATTTT. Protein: CAISEAGAPDTQYF.